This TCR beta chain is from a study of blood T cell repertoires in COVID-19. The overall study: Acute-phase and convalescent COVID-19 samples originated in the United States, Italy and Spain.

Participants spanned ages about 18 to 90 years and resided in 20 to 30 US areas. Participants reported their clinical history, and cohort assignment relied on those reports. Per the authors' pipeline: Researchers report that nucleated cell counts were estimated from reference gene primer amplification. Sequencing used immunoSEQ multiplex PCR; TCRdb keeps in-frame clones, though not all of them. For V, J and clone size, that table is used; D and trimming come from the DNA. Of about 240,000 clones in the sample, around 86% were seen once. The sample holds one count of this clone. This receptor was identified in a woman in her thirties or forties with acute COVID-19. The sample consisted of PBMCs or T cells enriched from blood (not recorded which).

The CDR3: CSARREGTEAFF. CDR3 sequence (DNA): TGCAGCGCTCGCAGGGAAGGAACTGAAGCTTTCTTT. This chain uses TRBV29-1 with TRBJ1-1, with TRBD1 as a possible D gene (5 bases). Germline assignment: CDR1 SQVTM and CDR2 ANQGSEA. With 7 bases removed from V and 5 bases from J, the gap between germline ends came to 14 bases. There are 12 residues in the CDR3.